This TCR beta chain was recorded in a study of PD-L1 blockade in urothelial cancer. As for the study in general: The analyses of blood took place 3 weeks (second dose) and 6 weeks after treatment start.

Synthetic templates analogous to TCR were spiked into all PCRs individually. This table comes from immunoSEQ multiplex PCR, and its TCRdb copy is limited to in-frame clones, with some not included. The sample records approximately 71,000 clones, 84% being singletons. CDR3 length: 19 residues. With 6 bases clipped from V and 4 bases from J, the junction kept 18 bases outside the gene matches. For this clone: Its antigen remains unidentified.

Study-wide results and limits: Below-median TCR clonality that was measured in pretreatment blood predicted better survival.

Described time point: pretreatment peripheral blood. This rearrangement joins TRBV23-1 to TRBJ2-1; the match to TRBD2 covers 10 bases. TRBV23-1 is an ORF, and what it does is uncertain. The sequence derives from a woman in her 70s with urothelial cancer. This sample comprised PBMCs, obtained around atezolizumab (anti-PD-L1) treatment. CDR3 DNA: TGCGCCAGCAGCCAAATGGGGGGCTTAGCGGGAGGTATGTACAATGAGCAGTTCTTC. Translated: CASSQMGGLAGGMYNEQFF.